This T cell receptor (beta chain) was profiled in a study of blood T cell repertoires in COVID-19. Background on the study: The origin of the acute and convalescent COVID-19 samples was the United States, Italy and Spain. T cells, B-cell-depleted T cells, or PBMCs provided the cDNA or gDNA that served as material.

The authors' processing: Using reference gene primer amplification, nucleated cell counts were estimated. Using immunoSEQ multiplex PCR, the repertoire was profiled, and TCRdb retains in-frame clones only, with some absent. The V and J calls and clone size are taken from that table; D and trimming were inferred from the DNA. Of about 130,000 clones listed, around 89% were seen once; the top ten hold around 20%. Germline V gives CDR1 WNHNN, CDR2 SYGVQD (reference sequence). This CDR3 spans 16 amino acids. The ends lost 2 bases at V and 5 bases at J; junction bases unmatched: 3. The clonotype originates from a man over 45 with active or convalescent COVID-19. Material: peripheral blood. This chain links TRBV10-1 with TRBJ2-5; TRBD2 agrees at 15 bases. Here the CDR3 DNA reads TGCGCCAGCAGTGAGGGGACTAGCGGGGGGCGGGAGACCCAGTACTTC. Encoded protein: CASSEGTSGGRETQYF.